This note documents a single TCR beta chain sequence. This receptor's antigen is unknown. No quality values exist for individual bases; no much larger clone is one base distant. The CDR3, from cysteine to phenylalanine, totals 16 residues. This entry keeps only the CDR3 DNA: 48 bases, framed from base 1. Reading the germline V gene gives CDR1 SGHRS and CDR2 YFSETQ. Clipping removes 0 bases from V and 9 bases from J, with 11 as the unmatched junction base count. These data are taken from a study of patients and donors after allogeneic stem cell transplantation (TCRdb year 2020). The method was RT-PCR. Sequencing relied on a NextSeq 550. TCRdb's own reprocessing of the public reads used fastp at Q25 and MiXCR and kept productive beta chains. Identical CDR3 protein sequences are pooled into one entry, listed with their most common genes and DNA. The sample records about 100,000 distinct CDR3 sequences, roughly 35% of which are singletons. The ten largest make up 27% of the sample.

The sequence links TRBV5-1 to TRBJ1-5; TRBD1 lines up with 8 middle nucleotides. The receptor was isolated from a human donor who was either an allogeneic HSCT recipient or a stem cell or donor lymphocyte infusion donor (not recorded which). It is not recorded whose cells these are; they may come from a transplant donor. Sequencing input: blood, either unsorted or a sorted T cell fraction (not recorded which). In nucleotides, the sequence is TGCGCCAGCAGCTTGGTCCCGGGACAGGTCCCGGCGCCCCAGCATTTT. This gives the protein CASSLVPGQVPAPQHF.